Below are 15 T cell receptor beta chains sequenced from a single sample in a study of cytomegalovirus exposure and HLA in healthy donors. PCR was performed using 60 Vbeta and 13 Jbeta primers. The repertoire was sequenced with immunoSEQ multiplex PCR; TCRdb's copy has only in-frame clones and lacks some. The sample lists fewer than 250,000 clones; around 87% were seen once. The sequenced material came from PBMCs. Receptors originate from a man younger than 40 in good health and CMV-seronegative.

This chain joins TRBV28 and TRBJ1-2, with D possibly being TRBD1 (5 bases). This CDR3 comprises 15 residues. Germline V lookup: CDR1 MDHEN, CDR2 SYDVKM. V was shortened by 7 bases and J by 4 bases, with 19 bases between the two germline ends. CDR3: CASTNSGETAYGYTF. CDR3 bases: TGTGCCAGCACCAACTCCGGTGAGACAGCCTATGGCTACACCTTC.

The sample holds one count of this clone. This chain connects TRBV6-5 to TRBJ2-3, with 9 positions matching TRBD2. CDR1 is MNHEY and CDR2 is SVGAGI in the germline V gene. There are 15 residues in the CDR3. Trimming cost V 6 bases and J 2 bases; bases outside gene matches: 6. The CDR3 nucleotides are TGTGCCAGCAGCTATACTAGCGGGCCCACAGATACGCAGTATTTT. Amino acid sequence: CASSYTSGPTDTQYF.

A few counts support this clone. The chain recombines TRBV9 with TRBJ1-6; 8 bases align to TRBD1. Trimming took 3 bases from V and 3 from J; bases not matched to a gene: 5. The germline gives CDR1 SGDLS, CDR2 YYNGEE. The CDR3 has 16 residues. The DNA of the CDR3 is TGTGCCAGCAGCGCCCAGGGGGCGCACTATAATTCACCCCTCCACTTT. Protein sequence: CASSAQGAHYNSPLHF. Using reference TRBV9 and TRBJ1-6 for the parts outside the CDR3, the full variable domain is DSGVTQTPKHLITATGQRVTLRCSPRSGDLSVYWYQQSLDQGLQFLIQYYNGEERAKGNILERFSAQQFPDLHSELNLSSLELGDSALYFCASSAQGAHYNSPLHFGNGTRLTVT.

The chain couples TRBV30 to TRBJ2-3; 7 nucleotides agree with TRBD2. The CDR3 is 15 amino acids. V shed 1 base, J shed 4 bases, and the junction held 8 bases outside the gene matches. The germline V gene encodes CDR1 GTSNPN and CDR2 SVGIG (reference sequence). The CDR3 is CAWSDLRLASDTQYF. CDR3 nucleotides: TGTGCCTGGAGTGATCTAAGACTAGCTTCAGATACGCAGTATTTT.

This clone was counted once. This chain joins TRBV7-9 and TRBJ2-7, with D unclear. The CDR3 is 11 amino acids. V was cut by 4 bases and J by 2 bases, with 3 bases left in between. Germline CDR1 and CDR2: SEHNR and FQNEAQ (reference sequence). CDR3 DNA sequence: TGTGCCAGCAGCTCCGCCTACGAGCAGTACTTC. Translation: CASSSAYEQYF.

This clone was observed a few times. This chain connects TRBV7-6 to TRBJ1-3, with 7 bases identical to TRBD1. Germline trimming cut 4 bases from V and 4 bases from J; bases unmatched to any gene: 7. The V gene's germline CDR1 is SGHVS and CDR2 FNYEAQ. CDR3 length equals 15 residues. CDR3 loop: CASSSGQPGGNTIYF. CDR3 nucleotides: TGTGCCAGCAGCTCGGGACAGCCGGGAGGAAACACCATATATTTT.

This clone is a singleton in its sample. The chain recombines TRBV4-1 with TRBJ1-5; TRBD1 aligns across 8 bases. Germline assignment: CDR1 MGHRA and CDR2 YSYEKL. The CDR3 runs to 16 residues. V trimming: 0 bases; J trimming: 7 bases; junction bases outside the gene matches: 8. The CDR3 DNA is TGCGCCAGCAGCCAAGAGGGACACAGGGGGGGACAGCCCCAGCATTTT. The encoded protein is CASSQEGHRGGQPQHF.

The CDR3, as DNA: TGTGCCAGCAGCCCTAGACAGGGGACGGATGTACAAGAGACCCAGTACTTC. Translated: CASSPRQGTDVQETQYF. V usage is TRBV9 and J usage is TRBJ2-5; TRBD1 agrees at 8 bases. Germline CDR1 SGDLS, CDR2 YYNGEE. CDR3 length: 17 residues. With 4 bases clipped from V and 2 bases from J, the junction kept 13 bases outside the gene matches. The whole variable domain, filled in from reference TRBV9 and TRBJ2-5, reads DSGVTQTPKHLITATGQRVTLRCSPRSGDLSVYWYQQSLDQGLQFLIQYYNGEERAKGNILERFSAQQFPDLHSELNLSSLELGDSALYFCASSPRQGTDVQETQYFGPGTRLLVL.

The V call is TRBV16, the J call TRBJ2-3; D uncertain. The CDR3 runs 17 residues. Trimming shortened V by 0 bases and J by 0 bases, and 13 bases separated the two germline ends. CDR1 and CDR2 from the germline V gene are KGHSY and FQNENV. The CDR3 here is CASSQSGADTSTDTQYF. As DNA, the CDR3 is TGTGCCAGCAGCCAATCAGGCGCCGACACTAGCACAGATACGCAGTATTTT.

This sequence joins TRBV7-9 and TRBJ2-1; TRBD2 aligns across 8 bases. CDR3 size: 16 residues. CDR1 SEHNR and CDR2 FQNEAQ come from the germline V gene (reference sequence). Trimming at V came to 5 bases and at J to 0 bases, leaving 6 bases not matched to a gene. As DNA, the CDR3 is TGTGCCAGCAGCCCACTAGCGGAGAGCTCCTACAATGAGCAGTTCTTC. Translated, it gives CASSPLAESSYNEQFF.

This clone was counted only a few times. V and J are TRBV7-9 and TRBJ1-4; D not resolved. The CDR3 consists of 11 residues. Trimming stripped 5 bases from V and 8 bases from J, with 6 bases between. Germline V gene lookup returns CDR1 SEHNR and CDR2 FQNEAQ (reference sequence). The CDR3 here is CASSRQEKLFF. In DNA, the CDR3 is TGTGCCAGCAGCCGCCAGGAAAAACTGTTTTTT.

The rearrangement uses TRBV19 and TRBJ2-2; unclear D gene. CDR3 length equals 14 residues. CDR1 and CDR2 from the germline V gene are LNHDA and SQIVND (reference sequence). V lost 5 bases and J lost 5, with 12 bases in between. This CDR3 reads CASSVHRVTGELFF. CDR3 sequence (DNA): TGTGCCAGTAGTGTCCACCGGGTGACCGGGGAGCTGTTTTTT.

The V gene is TRBV5-1, the J gene TRBJ2-3; TRBD2 matches 14 bases. Germline V lookup: CDR1 SGHRS, CDR2 YFSETQ. This CDR3 is 18 amino acids long. Germline trimming cut 3 bases from V and 5 bases from J; bases unmatched to any gene: 11. The CDR3 bases are TGCGCCAGCAGCTCCTACCTGACTAGCGGGGGGGCGGGAGATACGCAGTATTTT. Translating gives CASSSYLTSGGAGDTQYF.

The table lists this clone with a count of one. The rearrangement joins TRBV6-6 to TRBJ1-1; 7 nucleotides line up with TRBD1. The CDR3 length is 14 residues. In germline, CDR1 is MNHNY, CDR2 SVGAGI (reference sequence). V lost 2 bases to trimming and J lost 6 bases; unmatched junction nucleotides: 6. CDR3 region: CASSYDRVSPEAFF. Written as DNA, the CDR3 is TGTGCCAGCAGTTACGACAGGGTGTCGCCTGAAGCTTTCTTT.

The V gene is TRBV29-1, the J gene TRBJ1-2; perhaps TRBD1 as D (6 bases). Germline V gene data show CDR1 as SQVTM and CDR2 as ANQGSEA. With 7 bases removed from V and 7 bases from J, the gap between germline ends came to 13 bases. The CDR3 is 11 residues long. The CDR3 DNA sequence: TGCAGCGCGGGAGGGGGAAGTGGCTACACCTTC. Translation: CSAGGGSGYTF.